This entry lists 10 T cell receptor beta chains sequenced from one sample in a study of cytomegalovirus exposure and HLA in healthy donors. The PCR used 60 Vbeta and 13 Jbeta primers. TCRdb's copy holds only in-frame clones and misses some; the assay was immunoSEQ multiplex PCR. The sample includes about 67,000 clones, over 70% of them seen just once. The sequenced sample consisted of PBMCs. The receptors originated from a man aged 55-75 years in good health and CMV-seropositive.

The chain recombines TRBV5-4 with TRBJ1-5; no clear D. Trimming stripped 0 bases from V and 5 bases from J, with 6 bases between. In germline, CDR1 is SGHNT, CDR2 YYREEE (reference sequence). The CDR3 extends over 13 amino acids. The CDR3 nucleotides read TGTGCCAGCAGCTTGGAACGGGATCAGCCCCAGCATTTT. Translating it yields CASSLERDQPQHF.

In this sample, this clone turned up a few times. This chain joins TRBV5-1 and TRBJ1-1, with D unclear. Germline lookup yields CDR1 SGHRS and CDR2 YFSETQ. The V and J ends lost 0 bases and 0 bases respectively, with 12 bases between them. The CDR3 contains 16 residues. CDR3 bases: TGCGCCAGCAGCTTGGACTCGGTGTTTGTGAACACTGAAGCTTTCTTT. Amino acid sequence: CASSLDSVFVNTEAFF.

The CDR3 nucleotides are TGCGCCAGCAGCGGGGACAGGGTTGGCTACACCTTC. Translation: CASSGDRVGYTF. This chain connects TRBV5-1 to TRBJ1-2; 9 positions agree with TRBD1. The CDR3 totals 12 residues. V lost 4 bases, J lost 7 bases, and 2 bases stayed unmatched. Germline values: CDR1 SGHRS, CDR2 YFSETQ.

The rearrangement links TRBV6-1 to TRBJ2-1; 9 bases are a match to TRBD1. Trimming at V came to 6 bases and at J to 1 base, leaving 4 bases not matched to a gene. CDR1 MNHNS and CDR2 SASEGT come from the germline V gene. The CDR3 has 15 amino acids. CDR3 region: CASSVDRGSYNEQFF. CDR3 coding DNA: TGTGCCAGCAGCGTTGACAGGGGGTCCTACAATGAGCAGTTCTTC.

The V call is TRBV27, the J call TRBJ2-7, with D tentatively TRBD1 (6 bases). The V gene lost 6 bases and the J gene lost 3 bases, with 18 bases spanning the gap. The germline CDR1 and CDR2 sequences are MNHEY and SMNVEV (reference sequence). The CDR3 is 15 residues long. CDR3 amino acids: CASSSGQSKGYEQYF. The CDR3 DNA reads TGTGCCAGCAGCAGCGGACAGTCGAAAGGCTACGAGCAGTACTTC.

This clone occurred once. This chain uses TRBV13 with TRBJ1-2; a weak D match, TRBD1 (6 bases). CDR3 length: 15 amino acids. Between the trimmed V and J ends, which lost 3 bases and 4 bases, there was a span of 15 bases. CDR1 is PRHDT, CDR2 FYEKMQ, per germline (reference sequence). CDR3 sequence: CASSFRGGPVYGYTF. The CDR3 DNA is TGTGCCAGCAGCTTCCGAGGGGGACCGGTCTATGGCTACACCTTC. Based on the CDR3 plus reference TRBV13 and TRBJ1-2, the full variable domain is AAGVIQSPRHLIKEKRETATLKCYPIPRHDTVYWYQQGPGQDPQFLISFYEKMQSDKGSIPDRFSAQQFSDYHSELNMSSLELGDSALYFCASSFRGGPVYGYTFGSGTRLTVV.

This chain connects TRBV5-6 to TRBJ1-1; 12 bases match TRBD1. This CDR3 comprises 14 residues. The junction had 5 bases not matched to a gene; V was cut back by 0 bases and J by 11 bases. CDR1 is SGHDT, CDR2 YYEEEE, per germline. Here the CDR3 DNA reads TGTGCCAGCAGCTTGGATGGGACAGGGGGCAAGGCTTTCTTT. It translates to CASSLDGTGGKAFF.

The genes are TRBV10-2 and TRBJ2-5, with a weak D call TRBD1 (5 bases). CDR3 length equals 14 residues. The V gene's germline CDR1 is WSHSY and CDR2 SAAADI. Trimming cost V 3 bases and J 3 bases, with 11 bases left between them. CDR3 sequence: CASSDWGLKETQYF. CDR3 nucleotide sequence: TGCGCCAGCAGTGATTGGGGCCTTAAAGAGACCCAGTACTTC.

The gene calls are TRBV2 and TRBJ1-5, with D perhaps matching TRBD1 (6 bases). The CDR3 consists of 14 residues. Germline V gene lookup returns CDR1 SNHLY and CDR2 FYNNEI. Trimming cost V 2 bases and J 9 bases, with 14 bases left between them. The CDR3 spells CASSERQVELPQHF. The CDR3 DNA reads as TGTGCCAGCAGTGAAAGACAGGTGGAATTGCCCCAGCATTTT. Using reference TRBV2 and TRBJ1-5 for the parts outside the CDR3, the full variable domain is EPEVTQTPSHQVTQMGQEVILRCVPISNHLYFYWYRQILGQKVEFLVSFYNNEISEKSEIFDDQFSVERPDGSNFTLKIRSTKLEDSAMYFCASSERQVELPQHFGDGTRLSIL.

The CDR3 nucleotides read TGTGCCAGCAGCTTATTGTTAGGGACAGGGGATCGTGAAAAACTGTTTTTT. Encoded protein: CASSLLLGTGDREKLFF. V is TRBV11-2 and J is TRBJ1-4, with TRBD1 identical over 10 bases. The ends lost 2 bases at V and 7 bases at J; junction bases unmatched: 10. The CDR3 is 17 residues long. CDR1 is SGHAT, CDR2 FQNNGV, per germline.